This T cell receptor (beta chain) emerged from a study of blood T cell repertoires in COVID-19. Looking at the study overall: T cells, B-cell-depleted T cells, or PBMCs provided the cDNA or gDNA that served as material.

TCRdb keeps only in-frame clones here, not all; method: immunoSEQ multiplex PCR. Of 170,000 or so clones listed, approximately 87% were seen once; the top ten hold around 13%. The ends lost 3 bases at V and 5 bases at J; junction bases unmatched: 4. Germline V CDR1 and CDR2: SGHTA, FQGNSA. The CDR3 has 15 amino acids. The TCR sequence derives from a woman in her 70s with COVID-19, enrolled during active disease. Sequenced: peripheral blood. This chain connects TRBV7-2 to TRBJ2-2; 9 bases line up with TRBD1. This CDR3 reads CASSLAGTGTGELFF. Written as DNA, the CDR3 is TGTGCCAGCAGCTTGGCCGGGACAGGGACCGGGGAGCTGTTTTTT.